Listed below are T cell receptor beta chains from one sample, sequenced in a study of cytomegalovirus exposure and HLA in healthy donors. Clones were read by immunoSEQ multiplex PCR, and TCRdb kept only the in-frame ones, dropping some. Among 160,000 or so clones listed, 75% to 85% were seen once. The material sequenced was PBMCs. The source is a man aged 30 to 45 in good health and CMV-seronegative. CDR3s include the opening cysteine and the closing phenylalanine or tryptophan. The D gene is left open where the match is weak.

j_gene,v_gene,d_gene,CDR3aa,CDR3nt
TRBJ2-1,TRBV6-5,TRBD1,CASSQDRGSYNEQFF,TGTGCCAGCAGCCAAGACAGGGGCTCCTACAATGAGCAGTTCTTC
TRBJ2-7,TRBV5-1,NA,CASSLYSLYEQYF,TGCGCCAGCAGCTTGTATAGCCTATACGAGCAGTACTTC
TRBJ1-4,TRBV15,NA,CATQTGRGDEKLFF,TGTGCCACTCAAACAGGGCGGGGGGATGAAAAACTGTTTTTT
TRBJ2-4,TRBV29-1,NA,CSVVQDRKENIQYF,TGCAGCGTTGTTCAGGACAGAAAGGAAAACATTCAGTACTTC
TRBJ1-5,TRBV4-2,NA,CASSKDEGPQHF,TGTGCCAGCAGCAAGGACGAGGGGCCCCAGCATTTT
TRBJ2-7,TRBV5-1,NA,CASSPRRSPTYEQYF,TGCGCCAGCAGCCCGAGGCGGAGCCCCACCTACGAGCAGTACTTC
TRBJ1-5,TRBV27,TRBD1,CASSLRQGPSRNQPQHF,TGTGCCAGCAGTTTAAGACAGGGCCCCAGCCGCAATCAGCCCCAGCATTTT
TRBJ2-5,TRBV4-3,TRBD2,CASSQETASGAETQYF,TGCGCCAGCAGCCAAGAAACGGCTAGCGGGGCAGAGACCCAGTACTTC
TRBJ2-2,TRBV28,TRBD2,CASSAGGVDTGELFF,TGTGCCAGCAGTGCGGGAGGGGTGGACACCGGGGAGCTGTTTTTT
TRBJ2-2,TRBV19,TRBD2,CASTLAGGTGELFF,TGTGCCAGTACCCTAGCGGGTGGCACCGGGGAGCTGTTTTTT
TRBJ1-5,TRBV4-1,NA,CASSQESNSNQPQHF,TGCGCCAGCAGCCAAGAAAGCAATAGCAATCAGCCCCAGCATTTT
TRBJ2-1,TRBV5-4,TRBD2,CASSFGLADYNEQFF,TGTGCCAGCAGTTTCGGACTAGCGGACTACAATGAGCAGTTCTTC
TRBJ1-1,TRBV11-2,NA,CASSAWGRDTEAFF,TGTGCCAGCAGTGCCTGGGGCAGGGACACTGAAGCTTTCTTT
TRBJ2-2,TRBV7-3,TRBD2,CASSIPEGGRGAGELFF,TGTGCCAGCAGCATCCCTGAGGGCGGGAGGGGCGCCGGGGAGCTGTTTTTT
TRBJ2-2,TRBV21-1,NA,CASSKDGKREEPPNTGELFF,TGTGCCAGCAGCAAAGATGGGAAGCGGGAGGAACCGCCGAACACCGGGGAGCTGTTTTTT
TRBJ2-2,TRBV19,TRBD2,CASSGSLAGYAGELFF,TGTGCCAGTAGTGGTAGCCTAGCGGGATATGCCGGGGAGCTGTTTTTT
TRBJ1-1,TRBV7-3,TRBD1,CASSLTGFIRGQGAEAFF,TGTGCCAGCAGCTTAACTGGGTTTATTAGGGGACAGGGGGCTGAAGCTTTCTTT
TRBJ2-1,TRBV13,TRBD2,CASSLRTSGSPFYNEQFF,TGTGCCAGCAGCTTGCGGACTAGCGGTTCCCCCTTCTACAATGAGCAGTTCTTC
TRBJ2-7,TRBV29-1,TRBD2,CSVKRGESYEQYF,TGCAGCGTCAAGCGGGGGGAGTCCTACGAGCAGTACTTC
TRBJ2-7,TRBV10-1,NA,CASSGRQVDQEQYF,TGCGCCAGCAGTGGGCGACAGGTGGACCAAGAGCAGTACTTC
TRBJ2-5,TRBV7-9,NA,CSSSERELRETQYF,TGTTCCAGCAGCGAAAGGGAGCTACGTGAGACCCAGTACTTC
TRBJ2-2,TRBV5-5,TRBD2,CASSLLAGGYTGELFF,TGTGCCAGCAGCTTACTAGCGGGAGGGTACACCGGGGAGCTGTTTTTT
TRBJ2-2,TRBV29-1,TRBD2,CSVTGLAGEKEVGELFF,TGCAGCGTCACGGGACTAGCGGGAGAGAAAGAAGTCGGGGAGCTGTTTTTT
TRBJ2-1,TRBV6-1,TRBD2,CASSLLAGAYNEQFF,TGTGCCAGCAGCCTGCTAGCGGGAGCCTACAATGAGCAGTTCTTC
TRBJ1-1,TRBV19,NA,CASSIRTPLGKNTEAFF,TGTGCCAGTAGTATAAGGACCCCGCTCGGGAAAAACACTGAAGCTTTCTTT
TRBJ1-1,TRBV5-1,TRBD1,CASSFSGGGLGEAFF,TGCGCCAGCAGCTTCTCAGGGGGAGGCTTAGGGGAAGCTTTCTTT